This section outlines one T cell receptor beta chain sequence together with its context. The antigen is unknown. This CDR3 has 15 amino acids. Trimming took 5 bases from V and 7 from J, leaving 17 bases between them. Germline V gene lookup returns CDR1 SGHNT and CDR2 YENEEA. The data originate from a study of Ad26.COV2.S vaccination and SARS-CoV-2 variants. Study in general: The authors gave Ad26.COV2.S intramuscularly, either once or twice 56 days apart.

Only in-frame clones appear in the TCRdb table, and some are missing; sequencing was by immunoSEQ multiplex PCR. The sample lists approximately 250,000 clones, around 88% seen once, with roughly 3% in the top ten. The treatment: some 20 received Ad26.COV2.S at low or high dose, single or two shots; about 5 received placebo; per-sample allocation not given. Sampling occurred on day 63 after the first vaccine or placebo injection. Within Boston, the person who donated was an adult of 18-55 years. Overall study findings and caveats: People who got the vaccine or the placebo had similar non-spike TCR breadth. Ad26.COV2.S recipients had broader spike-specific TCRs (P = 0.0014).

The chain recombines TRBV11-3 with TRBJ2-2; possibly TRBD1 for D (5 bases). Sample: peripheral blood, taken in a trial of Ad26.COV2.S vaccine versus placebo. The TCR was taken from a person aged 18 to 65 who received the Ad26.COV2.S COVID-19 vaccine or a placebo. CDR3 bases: TGTGCCAGCAGCCAACCCGGCAGGGTCGGCGGGGAGCTGTTTTTT. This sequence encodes CASSQPGRVGGELFF.